A single TCR beta chain is shown here with its context. The sample belongs to a study of PD-1 blockade in classical Hodgkin lymphoma. This CDR3 is 20 amino acids long. CDR1 is LNHDA, CDR2 SQIVND, per germline (reference sequence). The trim removed 1 base at V and 0 bases at J, leaving 18 bases unmatched. Specified time point: cycle 4 day 1 (C4D1), after more than five weeks of nivolumab. Every patient was affected by relapse after autologous stem cell transplantation, while exposure to brentuximab vedotin was not uniform. Using immunoSEQ multiplex PCR, the repertoire was profiled, and TCRdb retains in-frame clones only, with some absent. The sample records some 100,000 clones, about 92% being singletons.

The chain has TRBV19 and TRBJ2-7; TRBD1 aligns across 7 bases. Here the sequenced sample was peripheral blood mononuclear cells (PBMCs), taken before the fourth cycle of nivolumab. This TCR derives from a human donor with classical Hodgkin lymphoma. For the CDR3, the DNA is TGTGCCAGTAGTATAGCGTCCCGGACAGGCCCTAACTGGAGCTCCTACGAGCAGTACTTC. It yields the protein CASSIASRTGPNWSSYEQYF.